Sequencing of this T cell receptor beta chain was carried out in a study of cytomegalovirus exposure and HLA in healthy donors. Study-wide results and limits: Later analysis identified a missense DCLRE1C variant that was linked to TCR beta V- and J-gene trimming. A few chains tied to CMV proved CMV antigen-specific in vitro. An observed cluster of highly shared sequence variants was recorded as a likely sequencing artifact.

To note about this clone: The target antigen is unknown.

CDR3 size: 15 residues. After removal of 4 bases from V and 8 bases from J, the junction contained 14 bases not matched to a gene. Germline CDR1 is SGHKS and CDR2 is YYEKEE (reference sequence). The PCR was carried out with 60 Vbeta primers and 13 Jbeta primers. TCRdb's table, derived via immunoSEQ multiplex PCR, lists solely in-frame clones and lacks some. The table records 100,000 to 150,000 clones, 72% of them present only once. This chain joins TRBV5-5 and TRBJ1-2; 7 bases are shared with TRBD1. The receptor was derived from a man aged 25-45 years in good health and CMV-seronegative. Sequencing was performed on PBMCs. CDR3 nucleotides: TGTGCCAGCAGCCCCGACCCTAAGGGGGCACAGGGCTACACCTTC. Its protein product is CASSPDPKGAQGYTF.